This T cell receptor beta chain originates from a study of blood T cell repertoires in COVID-19. CDR3 length: 14 amino acids. Germline V gene data show CDR1 as SGHRS and CDR2 as YFSETQ. V gave up 2 bases and J gave up 4 bases, with 9 bases separating them. Measured with immunoSEQ multiplex PCR; TCRdb has only the in-frame clones, and not every one. Of roughly 200,000 clones listed, just under 90% are singletons. Cohort assignment relied on participant-reported clinical history. The chain has TRBV5-1 and TRBJ1-4; a weak D match, TRBD1 (5 bases). Sequencing used PBMCs or T cells enriched from blood (not recorded which). The source of this sequence is a man aged 25-45 years who had recovered from COVID-19. CDR3 in amino acids: CASSFDRDNEKLFF. CDR3 bases: TGCGCCAGCAGCTTTGACAGAGATAATGAAAAACTGTTTTTT.